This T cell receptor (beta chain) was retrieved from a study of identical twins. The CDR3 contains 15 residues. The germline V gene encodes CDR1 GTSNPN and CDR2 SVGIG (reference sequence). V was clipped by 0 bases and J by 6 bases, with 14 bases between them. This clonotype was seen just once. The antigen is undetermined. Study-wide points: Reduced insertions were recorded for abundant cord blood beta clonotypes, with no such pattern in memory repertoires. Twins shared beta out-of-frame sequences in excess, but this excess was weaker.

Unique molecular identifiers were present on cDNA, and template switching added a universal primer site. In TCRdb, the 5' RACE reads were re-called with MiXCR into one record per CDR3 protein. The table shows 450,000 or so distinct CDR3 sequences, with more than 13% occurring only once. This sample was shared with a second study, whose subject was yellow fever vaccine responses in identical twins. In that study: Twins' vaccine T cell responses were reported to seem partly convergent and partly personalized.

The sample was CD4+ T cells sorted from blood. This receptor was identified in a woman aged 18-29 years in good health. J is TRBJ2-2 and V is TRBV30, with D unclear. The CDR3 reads CAWSVLRTQAGELFF. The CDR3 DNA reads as TGTGCCTGGAGTGTATTACGAACCCAGGCCGGGGAGCTGTTTTTT.